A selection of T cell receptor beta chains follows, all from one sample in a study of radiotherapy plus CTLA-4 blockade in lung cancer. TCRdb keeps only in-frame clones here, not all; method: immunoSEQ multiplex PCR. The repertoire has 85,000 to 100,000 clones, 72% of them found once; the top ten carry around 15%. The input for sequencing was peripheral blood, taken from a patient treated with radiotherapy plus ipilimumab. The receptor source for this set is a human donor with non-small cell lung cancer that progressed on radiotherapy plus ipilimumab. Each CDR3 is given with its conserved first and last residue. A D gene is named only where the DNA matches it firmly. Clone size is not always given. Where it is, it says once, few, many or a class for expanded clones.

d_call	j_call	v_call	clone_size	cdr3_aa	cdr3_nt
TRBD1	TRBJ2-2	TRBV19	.	CASSIAGQGAAVGELFF	TGTGCCAGTAGTATAGCGGGACAGGGGGCAGCGGTCGGGGAGCTGTTTTTT
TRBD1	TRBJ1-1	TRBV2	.	CATPTGLGTEAFF	TGTGCCACCCCGACAGGGCTGGGCACTGAAGCTTTCTTT
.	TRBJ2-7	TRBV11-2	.	CASSLGQTQYF	TGTGCCAGCAGCTTAGGGCAGACTCAGTACTTC
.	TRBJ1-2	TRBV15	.	CATSRDRRGYGYTF	TGTGCCACCAGCAGGGACCGGCGGGGGTATGGCTACACCTTC
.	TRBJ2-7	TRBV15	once	CATSSLSGRRSYEQYF	TGTGCCACCAGCAGCCTGTCAGGCCGGAGATCCTACGAGCAGTACTTC
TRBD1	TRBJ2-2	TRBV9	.	CASSEPRDRENTGELFF	TGTGCCAGCAGCGAACCTAGGGACAGGGAAAACACCGGGGAGCTGTTTTTT
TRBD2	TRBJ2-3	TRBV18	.	CASSQLAGAITTDTQYF	TGTGCCAGCTCTCAATTAGCGGGAGCGATAACCACAGATACGCAGTATTTT
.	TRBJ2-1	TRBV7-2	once	CASSFKDGYNEQFF	TGTGCCAGCAGCTTTAAGGATGGCTACAATGAGCAGTTCTTC
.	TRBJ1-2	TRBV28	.	CASHRQVEVSNYGYTF	TGTGCCAGCCACAGACAAGTCGAGGTATCTAACTATGGCTACACCTTC
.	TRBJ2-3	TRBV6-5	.	CASSPIARGTDTQYF	TGTGCCAGCAGCCCTATAGCGCGCGGCACAGATACGCAGTATTTT
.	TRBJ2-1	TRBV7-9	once	CASSSSGTEDNEQFF	TGTGCCAGCAGCTCTTCCGGGACGGAAGACAATGAGCAGTTCTTC
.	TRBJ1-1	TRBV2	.	CASSEGGPTGEAFF	TGTGCCAGCAGTGAGGGAGGGCCTACCGGTGAAGCTTTCTTT
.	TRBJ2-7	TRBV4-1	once	CASSQETRGPIYEQYF	TGCGCCAGCAGCCAAGAAACTCGGGGGCCCATCTACGAGCAGTACTTC
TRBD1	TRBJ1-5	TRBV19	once	CASSLTGSGNQPQHF	TGTGCCAGTAGTTTGACAGGGTCGGGCAATCAGCCCCAGCATTTT
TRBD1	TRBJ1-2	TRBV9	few	CASSSGTGRSNYGYTF	TGTGCCAGCAGCTCCGGGACAGGAAGGTCCAACTATGGCTACACCTTC
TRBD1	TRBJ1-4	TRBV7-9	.	CAAGTGTGYEKLFF	TGTGCCGCGGGAACCGGGACAGGGTATGAAAAACTGTTTTTT
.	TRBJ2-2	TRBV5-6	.	CASSFRSYAGELFF	TGTGCCAGCAGCTTTAGGAGTTACGCCGGGGAGCTGTTTTTT
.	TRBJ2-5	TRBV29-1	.	CSVGGSGGLGQETQYF	TGCAGCGTTGGCGGGTCCGGTGGTCTGGGGCAAGAGACCCAGTACTTC